These 26 T cell receptor beta chains came from one sample sequenced in a study of beta chain features in type 1 diabetes. All of the isolated RNA was reverse transcribed, so expressed TCRB transcripts were sequenced. Profiling relied on immunoSEQ multiplex PCR, and the TCRdb table lists in-frame clones only, not all of them. Among about 110,000 clones listed, almost 40% were seen once. The sample consisted of stem cell memory CD4+ T cells from blood. Every receptor here comes from a woman under 30 in good health.

As regards this clone: The germline gene is not matched at one end of the junction; a read error may be the cause. V gene TRBV23-1 combines with J gene TRBJ2-7, with 7 bases lining up with TRBD1. TRBV23-1 falls under the ORF class, with uncertain function. This CDR3 has 15 residues. CDR3 nucleotides: TGCGCCAGCAGTCACTCCCCAGGACAGGACTTAAAGAGAGACTTC. Translating gives CASSHSPGQDLKRDF.

This chain connects TRBV7-2 to TRBJ2-1; 13 nucleotides agree with TRBD2. This CDR3 contains 17 residues. CDR1 is SGHTA and CDR2 is FQGNSA in the germline V gene. Trimming cost V 5 bases and J 3 bases; bases outside gene matches: 7. DNA for the CDR3: TGTGCCAGCAGCACCGGACTAGCGGGAGTTGGCTACAATGAGCAGTTCTTC. Its protein is CASSTGLAGVGYNEQFF.

This chain connects TRBV27 to TRBJ2-1, with 8 positions matching TRBD1. CDR1 and CDR2 (germline): MNHEY, SMNVEV (reference sequence). This CDR3 has 17 residues. V lost 7 bases to trimming and J lost 6 bases; unmatched junction nucleotides: 17. CDR3 sequence (DNA): TGTGCCAGCACCAGTACCCTAGGACAGGGTATGAGCAATGAGCAGTTCTTC. Its protein is CASTSTLGQGMSNEQFF.

The count of this clone is one. The J gene is TRBJ2-5, the V gene TRBV28; perhaps TRBD2 as D (6 bases). CDR1 is MDHEN, CDR2 SYDVKM, per germline. V lost 10 bases and J lost 6, with 18 bases in between. The CDR3 contains 13 residues. This chain's CDR3 is CATTGLPLKTQYF. CDR3 DNA: TGTGCCACCACGGGACTCCCCCTGAAGACCCAGTACTTC. Drawing the rest from reference TRBV28 and TRBJ2-5, the complete variable domain is DVKVTQSSRYLVKRTGEKVFLECVQDMDHENMFWYRQDPGLGLRLIYFSYDVKMKEKGDIPEGYSVSREKKERFSLILESASTNQTSMYLCATTGLPLKTQYFGPGTRLLVL.

Written as DNA, the CDR3 is TGCAGCGTTGGGACAGGGCTCTACGAGCAGTACTTC. This gives the protein CSVGTGLYEQYF. This chain uses TRBV29-1 with TRBJ2-7, with TRBD1 matching over 8 bases. Germline CDR1 SQVTM, CDR2 ANQGSEA. The CDR3 extends over 12 amino acids. V lost 4 bases to trimming and J lost 3 bases; unmatched junction nucleotides: 2.

The chain joins TRBV4-1 to TRBJ1-1, with 8 bases identical to TRBD1. V shed 3 bases and J 5 bases; nucleotides not matched to a gene: 8. There are 15 residues in the CDR3. Germline CDR1 and CDR2: MGHRA and YSYEKL. The CDR3 loop is CASSQADRGRTEAFF. The DNA of the CDR3 is TGCGCCAGCAGCCAGGCAGACAGGGGAAGAACTGAAGCTTTCTTT.

This clone was recorded only once. The genes are TRBV11-2 and TRBJ2-1, with a tentative D call TRBD2 (5 bases). Per the germline V gene, CDR1 is SGHAT and CDR2 is FQNNGV. Trimming took off 1 base at V and 7 bases at J, with 11 bases between the two ends. CDR3 length: 14 residues. CDR3 sequence: CASSLVGNSNEQFF. The CDR3 region has the DNA TGTGCCAGCAGCTTAGTCGGGAATTCTAATGAGCAGTTCTTC. Full variable domain (rest looked up from reference TRBV11-2 and TRBJ2-1): EAGVAQSPRYKIIEKRQSVAFWCNPISGHATLYWYQQILGQGPKLLIQFQNNGVVDDSQLPKDRFSAERLKGVDSTLKIQPAKLEDSAVYLCASSLVGNSNEQFFGPGTRLTVL.

This clone appeared many times. The genes are TRBV4-1 and TRBJ2-3; 12 bases fit TRBD2. This CDR3 has 14 residues. J was trimmed by 5 bases and V by 3 bases; bases with no gene match: 0. Looked up from germline, CDR1 is MGHRA and CDR2 is YSYEKL. CDR3 sequence (DNA): TGCGCCAGCAGCCAGACTAGCGGGAGAGATACGCAGTATTTT. Amino acid sequence: CASSQTSGRDTQYF.

This sequence joins TRBV7-9 and TRBJ2-7; 9 positions agree with TRBD1. The V gene end was trimmed by 6 bases and the J gene end by 5 bases; junction bases not matched to a gene: 11. The CDR3 contains 15 residues. CDR1 SEHNR and CDR2 FQNEAQ come from the germline V gene (reference sequence). The CDR3 spells CASSRPGQGLHEQYF. As DNA, the CDR3 is TGTGCCAGCAGTCGTCCGGGACAGGGCCTCCACGAGCAGTACTTC.

J is TRBJ2-7 and V is TRBV5-4; the D gene is possibly TRBD2 (6 bases). The CDR3 totals 14 residues. V was shortened by 1 base and J by 5 bases, with 13 bases between the two germline ends. Germline V lookup: CDR1 SGHNT, CDR2 YYREEE (reference sequence). The CDR3 nucleotides read TGTGCCAGCAGCTTGCCCGGGAGAGTCAACGAGCAGTACTTC. Translation gives CASSLPGRVNEQYF. The entire variable domain, with the rest obtained from reference TRBV5-4 and TRBJ2-7, is as follows: ETGVTQSPTHLIKTRGQQVTLRCSSQSGHNTVSWYQQALGQGPQFIFQYYREEENGRGNFPPRFSGLQFPNYSSELNVNALELDDSALYLCASSLPGRVNEQYFGPGTRLTVT.

The table lists this clone with a few counts. The chain carries TRBV7-9 and TRBJ2-5, with 8 nucleotides matching TRBD1. The germline V gene has CDR1 SEHNR and CDR2 FQNEAQ (reference sequence). The CDR3 has 14 residues. The V gene end was trimmed by 5 bases and the J gene end by 3 bases; junction bases not matched to a gene: 5. CDR3 protein: CASSEGTGEETQYF. The DNA of the CDR3 is TGTGCCAGCAGCGAAGGGACAGGTGAAGAGACCCAGTACTTC.

This clone was observed a few times. V and J are TRBV6-5 and TRBJ2-1, with 11 bases matching TRBD2. The CDR3 covers 15 residues. CDR1 MNHEY and CDR2 SVGAGI come from the germline V gene. J gave up 6 bases and V 5 bases, and 6 bases lay outside the gene matches. The CDR3 sequence: CASSTGLAEFNEQFF. CDR3 in DNA: TGTGCCAGCAGTACGGGACTAGCGGAGTTCAATGAGCAGTTCTTC.

The rearrangement joins TRBV28 to TRBJ2-1; the D is unclear. Germline values: CDR1 MDHEN, CDR2 SYDVKM. The V end lost 6 bases, the J end lost 7 bases, and 13 bases lay between the germline ends. This CDR3 spans 13 amino acids. CDR3: CASRMRLENEQFF. CDR3 sequence (DNA): TGTGCCAGCAGGATGCGGTTAGAGAATGAGCAGTTCTTC.

This sequence joins TRBV10-3 and TRBJ2-7; TRBD2 aligns across 11 bases. Germline V gene lookup returns CDR1 ENHRY and CDR2 SYGVKD. This CDR3 has 15 amino acids. Trimming removed 5 bases from V and 2 bases from J; junction bases left unmatched: 5. The CDR3 protein is CAISLGTSGPYEQYF. The CDR3, as DNA: TGTGCCATCAGTCTCGGGACTAGCGGTCCCTACGAGCAGTACTTC.

The chain links TRBV7-2 to TRBJ1-2; a weak D match, TRBD1 (6 bases). The CDR3 runs to 15 residues. Trimming pared 3 bases from V and 1 base from J, leaving 12 bases between. Germline-derived CDR1 and CDR2 are SGHTA and FQGNSA. The DNA of the CDR3 is TGTGCCAGCAGCTTCGGACAGATTAGTAACTATGGCTACACCTTC. It specifies CASSFGQISNYGYTF.

This clone was counted once. The V call is TRBV4-1, the J call TRBJ2-5, with 11 bases identical to TRBD2. The CDR3 loop spans 17 amino acids. V shed 2 bases and J 5 bases; nucleotides not matched to a gene: 10. Germline V gene sequence: CDR1 MGHRA, CDR2 YSYEKL. CDR3 nucleotides: TGCGCCAGCAGCCAAAAAATAGCGGGAGGGCCATGGGAGACCCAGTACTTC. Its translation: CASSQKIAGGPWETQYF.

This sequence joins TRBV7-9 and TRBJ2-7, with TRBD1 as a possible D gene (6 bases). This CDR3 is built from 17 residues. CDR1 and CDR2 from the germline V gene are SEHNR and FQNEAQ (reference sequence). The germline V and J ends were trimmed by 2 bases and 0 bases, with 17 bases remaining between them. The CDR3 DNA reads TGTGCCAGCAGCTTAATATTTTTAGGACAGAGCTCCTACGAGCAGTACTTC. The encoded protein is CASSLIFLGQSSYEQYF.

The chain recombines TRBV5-1 with TRBJ2-1, with D perhaps matching TRBD2 (5 bases). The CDR3 consists of 15 residues. The germline V gene encodes CDR1 SGHRS and CDR2 YFSETQ. V dropped 8 bases and J dropped 9 bases, with 24 bases sitting between them. Here the CDR3 reads CASSTSRLGLSEQFF. Written as DNA, the CDR3 is TGCGCCAGTAGTACTAGTAGGCTCGGGTTGAGTGAGCAGTTCTTC.

This clone was detected only a few times. The chain is built from TRBV30 and TRBJ2-7; 10 positions agree with TRBD1. V dropped 2 bases and J dropped 5; count of bases not matched to a gene: 3. CDR3 size: 13 residues. CDR1 GTSNPN and CDR2 SVGIG come from the germline V gene (reference sequence). The CDR3 is CAWSRDRGNEQYF. CDR3 nucleotides: TGTGCCTGGAGTCGGGACAGGGGAAACGAGCAGTACTTC. Complete variable domain (other parts from reference TRBV30 and TRBJ2-7): SQTIHQWPATLVQPVGSPLSLECTVEGTSNPNLYWYRQAAGRGLQLLFYSVGIGQISSEVPQNLSASRPQDRQFILSSKKLLLSDSGFYLCAWSRDRGNEQYFGPGTRLTVT.

The V and J genes are TRBV11-2 and TRBJ2-2, with TRBD2 matching over 9 bases. With V trimmed by 1 base and J by 4 bases, 13 bases remained unmatched. The CDR3 covers 19 residues. Germline values: CDR1 SGHAT, CDR2 FQNNGV. CDR3 loop: CASSLVKRLAGTTTGELFF. The CDR3 bases are TGTGCCAGCAGCTTAGTGAAACGCCTAGCGGGGACAACCACCGGGGAGCTGTTTTTT.

The chain is built from TRBV6-6 and TRBJ2-5; 8 bases agree with TRBD2. CDR1 and CDR2 from the germline V gene are MNHNY and SVGAGI (reference sequence). The J segment lost 5 bases and the V segment lost 7 bases, leaving 6 bases of the junction unmatched. This CDR3 has 13 amino acids. CDR3 in DNA: TGTGCCAGCAAAAGCGGGAGAACTGAGACCCAGTACTTC. Its protein is CASKSGRTETQYF.

V is TRBV2 and J is TRBJ2-4, with 9 positions matching TRBD1. Germline CDR1 SNHLY, CDR2 FYNNEI. The CDR3 runs to 15 residues. J was trimmed by 5 bases and V by 7 bases; bases with no gene match: 9. This CDR3 is CASTRGGTGQNIQYF. The CDR3 DNA is TGTGCCAGCACCCGAGGGGGGACAGGGCAAAACATTCAGTACTTC.

The chain couples TRBV6-1 to TRBJ1-2; a possible D gene is TRBD1 (5 bases). V gave up 7 bases and J gave up 6 bases, with 18 bases separating them. Germline V gene data show CDR1 as MNHNS and CDR2 as SASEGT. This CDR3 region has 14 residues. CDR3 loop: CASTSTRRGNGYTF. The CDR3 DNA reads TGTGCCAGCACCTCCACGAGGAGGGGTAATGGCTACACCTTC.

This clone appeared once. The chain combines TRBV5-1 with TRBJ2-1; perhaps TRBD1 as D (5 bases). This CDR3 has 17 amino acids. Per germline, CDR1 SGHRS and CDR2 YFSETQ. Trimming shortened V by 0 bases and J by 6 bases, and 19 bases separated the two germline ends. In nucleotides, the CDR3 is TGCGCCAGCAGCTTGGCCAAGATCCAGGGTCCTTTCAATGAGCAGTTCTTC. The encoded protein is CASSLAKIQGPFNEQFF.

The chain links TRBV6-5 to TRBJ2-2; 9 bases are a match to TRBD2. Germline CDR1 is MNHEY and CDR2 is SVGAGI. CDR3 length: 15 amino acids. V lost 4 bases, J lost 9 bases, and 9 bases stayed unmatched. For the CDR3, the DNA is TGTGCCAGCAGTTGGAGGACTAGCGACGTCTGGGAGCTGTTTTTT. It is translated as CASSWRTSDVWELFF.

CDR3 in DNA: TGTGCCAGCAGCTTATTCGGGAGTACAGATACGCAGTATTTT. This sequence encodes CASSLFGSTDTQYF. The chain has TRBV7-2 and TRBJ2-3; possibly TRBD2 for D (6 bases). The germline V gene encodes CDR1 SGHTA and CDR2 FQGNSA. This CDR3 contains 14 residues. Trimming cost V 2 bases and J 3 bases, with 9 bases left between them.